This T cell receptor beta chain is drawn from a study of CD8+CD57+ T cells in acquired aplastic anemia. Study summary: Around 3.5 ug was the average amount of DNA from sorted CD4+ and CD8+ cells.

Study conclusions and caveats: Patients and controls had in common some 30 CD8+ CDR3 sequences. Patients were compared with controls for CD8+ Simpson's diversity, and no significant difference emerged.

Using genomic DNA as the template, TCR beta VDJ and CDR3 profiling was carried out. TCRdb reprocessed the reads via MiXCR and lists one record per CDR3 protein. The data show 250,000 to 300,000 distinct CDR3 sequences, roughly three fifths seen once. Of note for this clonotype: Its antigen remains unidentified.

The receptor's source is a human donor with severe aplastic anemia or a healthy control (not recorded which). Sequencing input: sorted CD4+, CD8+, or CD8+CD57+ T cells (not recorded which) from PBMCs.

The CDR3 region has the DNA TGTGCCAGCAGCTTAGCGGGAGTTGACGAGCAGTACTTC. Translated, it gives CASSLAGVDEQYF. The chain is built from TRBV7-9 and TRBJ2-7; TRBD2 is a possible D gene (5 bases). The germline V gene encodes CDR1 SEHNR and CDR2 FQNEAQ (reference sequence). Between the trimmed V and J ends, which lost 0 bases and 5 bases, there was a span of 8 bases. There are 13 residues in the CDR3.